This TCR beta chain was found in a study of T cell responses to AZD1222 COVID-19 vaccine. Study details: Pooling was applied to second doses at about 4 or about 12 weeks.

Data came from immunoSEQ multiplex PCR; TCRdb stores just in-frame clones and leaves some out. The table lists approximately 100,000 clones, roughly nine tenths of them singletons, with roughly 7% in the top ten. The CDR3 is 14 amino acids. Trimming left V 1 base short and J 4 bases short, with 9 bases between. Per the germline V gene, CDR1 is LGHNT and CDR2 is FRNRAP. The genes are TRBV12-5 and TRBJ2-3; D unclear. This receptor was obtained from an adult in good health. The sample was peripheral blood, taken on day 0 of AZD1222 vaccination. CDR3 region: CASGLDGGADTQYF. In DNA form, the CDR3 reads TGTGCTAGTGGTTTGGACGGTGGCGCAGATACGCAGTATTTT.